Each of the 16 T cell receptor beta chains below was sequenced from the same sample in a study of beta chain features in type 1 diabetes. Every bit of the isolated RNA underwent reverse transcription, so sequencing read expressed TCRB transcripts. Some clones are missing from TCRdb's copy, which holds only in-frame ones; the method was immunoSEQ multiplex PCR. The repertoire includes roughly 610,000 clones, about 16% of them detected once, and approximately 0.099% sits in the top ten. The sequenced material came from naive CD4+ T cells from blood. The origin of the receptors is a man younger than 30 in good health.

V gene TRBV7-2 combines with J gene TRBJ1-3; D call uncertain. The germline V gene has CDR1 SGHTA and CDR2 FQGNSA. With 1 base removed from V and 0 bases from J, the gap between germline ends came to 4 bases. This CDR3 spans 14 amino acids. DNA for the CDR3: TGTGCCAGCAGCTTAGATCCCTCTGGAAACACCATATATTTT. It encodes CASSLDPSGNTIYF.

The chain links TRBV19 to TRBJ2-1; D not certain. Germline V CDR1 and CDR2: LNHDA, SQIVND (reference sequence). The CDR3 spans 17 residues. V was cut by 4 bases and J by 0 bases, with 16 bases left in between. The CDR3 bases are TGTGCCAGTAGTAGGGCGAGAGGCGGCAGCTCCTACAATGAGCAGTTCTTC. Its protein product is CASSRARGGSSYNEQFF.

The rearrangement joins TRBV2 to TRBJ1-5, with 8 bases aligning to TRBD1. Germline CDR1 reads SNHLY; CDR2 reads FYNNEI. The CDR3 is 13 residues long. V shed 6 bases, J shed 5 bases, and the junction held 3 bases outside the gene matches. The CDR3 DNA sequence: TGTGCCAGCAGGTACAGGGGGGATCAGCCCCAGCATTTT. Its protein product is CASRYRGDQPQHF.

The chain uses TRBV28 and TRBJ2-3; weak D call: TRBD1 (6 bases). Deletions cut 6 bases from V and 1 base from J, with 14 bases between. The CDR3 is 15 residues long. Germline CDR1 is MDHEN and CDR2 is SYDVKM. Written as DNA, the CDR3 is TGTGCCAGCAGGGTGGGGGCTACGGGCACAGATACGCAGTATTTT. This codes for CASRVGATGTDTQYF.

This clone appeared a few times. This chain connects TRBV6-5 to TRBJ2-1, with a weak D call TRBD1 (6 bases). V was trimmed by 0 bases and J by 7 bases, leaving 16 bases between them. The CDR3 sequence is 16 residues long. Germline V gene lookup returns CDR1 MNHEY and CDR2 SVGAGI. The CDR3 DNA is TGTGCCAGCAGTTACTCGTCAGGGGTCAGTAGGAATGAGCAGTTCTTC. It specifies CASSYSSGVSRNEQFF.

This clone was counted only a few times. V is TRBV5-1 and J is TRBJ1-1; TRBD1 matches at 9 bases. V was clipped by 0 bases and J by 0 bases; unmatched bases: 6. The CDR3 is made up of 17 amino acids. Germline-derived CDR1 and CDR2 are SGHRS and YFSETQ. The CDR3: CASSLVGTGRVNTEAFF. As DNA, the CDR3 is TGCGCCAGCAGCTTGGTGGGGACAGGGAGGGTGAACACTGAAGCTTTCTTT. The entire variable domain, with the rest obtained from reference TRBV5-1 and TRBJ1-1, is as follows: KAGVTQTPRYLIKTRGQQVTLSCSPISGHRSVSWYQQTPGQGLQFLFEYFSETQRNKGNFPGRFSGRQFSNSRSEMNVSTLELGDSALYLCASSLVGTGRVNTEAFFGQGTRLTVV.

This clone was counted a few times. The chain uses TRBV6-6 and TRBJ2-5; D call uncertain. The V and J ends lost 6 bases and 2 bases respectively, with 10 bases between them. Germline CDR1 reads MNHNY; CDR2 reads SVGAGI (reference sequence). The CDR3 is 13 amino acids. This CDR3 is CASRIAYQETQYF. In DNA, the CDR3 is TGTGCCAGCAGGATAGCTTATCAAGAGACCCAGTACTTC.

The CDR3 loop is CASSDLAGNNEQFF. Written as DNA, the CDR3 is TGTGCCAGCAGTGATCTAGCGGGGAACAATGAGCAGTTCTTC. The chain couples TRBV25-1 to TRBJ2-1; 9 bases are shared with TRBD2. Trimming at V came to 3 bases and at J to 5 bases, leaving 2 bases not matched to a gene. The CDR3 consists of 14 residues. Germline loops: CDR1 MGHDK, CDR2 SYGVNS.

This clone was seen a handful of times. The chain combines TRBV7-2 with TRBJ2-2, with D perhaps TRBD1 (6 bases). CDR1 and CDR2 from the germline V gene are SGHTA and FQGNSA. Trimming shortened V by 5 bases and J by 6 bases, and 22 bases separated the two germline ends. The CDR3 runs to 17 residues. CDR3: CASSHRSGTKIPGELFF. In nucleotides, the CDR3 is TGTGCCAGCAGCCACAGATCCGGGACAAAGATCCCCGGGGAGCTGTTTTTT.

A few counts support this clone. The CDR3 sequence: CASQKREGYEQFF. In DNA, the CDR3 is TGCGCCAGCCAAAAGCGGGAGGGCTACGAGCAGTTCTTC. The V gene is TRBV5-1, the J gene TRBJ2-1; 10 bases fit TRBD2. Germline CDR1 is SGHRS and CDR2 is YFSETQ. V lost 7 bases and J lost 10; bases outside the gene matches: 8. This CDR3 is built from 13 residues.

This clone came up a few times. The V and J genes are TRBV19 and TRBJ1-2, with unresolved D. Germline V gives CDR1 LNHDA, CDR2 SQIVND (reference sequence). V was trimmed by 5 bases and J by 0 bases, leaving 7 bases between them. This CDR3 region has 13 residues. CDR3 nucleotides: TGTGCCAGTAGTTTTGGATCTAACTATGGCTACACCTTC. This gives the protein CASSFGSNYGYTF.

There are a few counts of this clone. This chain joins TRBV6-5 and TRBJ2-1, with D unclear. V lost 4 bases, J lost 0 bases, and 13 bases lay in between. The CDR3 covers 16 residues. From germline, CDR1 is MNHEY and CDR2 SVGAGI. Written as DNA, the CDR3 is TGTGCCAGCAGTTCCCCCGGGCTGAGCTCCTACAATGAGCAGTTCTTC. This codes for CASSSPGLSSYNEQFF.

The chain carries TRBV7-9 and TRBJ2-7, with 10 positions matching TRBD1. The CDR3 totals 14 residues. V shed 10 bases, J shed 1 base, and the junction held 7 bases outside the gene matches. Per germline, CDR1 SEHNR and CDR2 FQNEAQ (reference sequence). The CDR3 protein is CATALGQGSYEQYF. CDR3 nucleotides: TGTGCCACGGCCTTGGGACAGGGGTCCTACGAGCAGTACTTC.

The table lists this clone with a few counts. CDR3 residues: CSVARDNRAWGYNEQFF. The CDR3 nucleotides are TGCAGCGTGGCACGGGATAACAGGGCATGGGGGTACAATGAGCAGTTCTTC. The chain carries TRBV29-1 and TRBJ2-1; maybe TRBD1 (6 bases). This CDR3 is 17 amino acids long. With 6 bases removed from V and 4 bases from J, the gap between germline ends came to 25 bases. The V gene's germline CDR1 is SQVTM and CDR2 ANQGSEA.

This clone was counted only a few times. In nucleotides, the CDR3 is TGTGCCAGCAGCTTAGTAGTACAGCTAAGCACAGATACGCAGTATTTT. It is translated as CASSLVVQLSTDTQYF. The rearrangement links TRBV7-9 to TRBJ2-3; the D is unclear. CDR3 size: 16 residues. CDR1 is SEHNR and CDR2 is FQNEAQ in the germline V gene (reference sequence). With 1 base removed from V and 0 bases from J, the gap between germline ends came to 11 bases.

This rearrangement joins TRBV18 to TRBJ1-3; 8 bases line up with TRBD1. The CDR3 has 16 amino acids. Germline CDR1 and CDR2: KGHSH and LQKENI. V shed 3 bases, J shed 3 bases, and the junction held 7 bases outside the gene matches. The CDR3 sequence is CASSPLTGGGGNTIYF. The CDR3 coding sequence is TGTGCCAGCTCACCCTTAACAGGGGGTGGTGGAAACACCATATATTTT.